This T cell receptor (beta chain) is from a study of blood T cell repertoires in COVID-19. At the level of the study: Samples of COVID-19 (acute and convalescent) were obtained from the United States, Italy and Spain.

As originally analysed: Estimation of nucleated cell counts relied on the amplification of reference gene primers. The method was immunoSEQ multiplex PCR; TCRdb's version includes in-frame clones alone and lacks a portion of them. The D gene and trimming were derived from the DNA, and the V and J assignments and clone size from that table. This sample has 140,000 or so clones, with roughly 90% found just once. Followed longitudinally, the Seattle patients had been enrolled during active infection. The length of the CDR3 is 14 residues. The V and J ends lost 5 bases and 4 bases respectively, with 15 bases between them. The germline CDR1 and CDR2 sequences are SGHRS and YFSETQ.

The clonotype comes from a human donor with COVID-19, enrolled during active disease. The donor label of this sample is uncertain. V gene TRBV5-1 combines with J gene TRBJ1-1, with unresolved D. Source material: peripheral blood. The CDR3 DNA sequence: TGCGCCAGCAGAGCCCTCGAGGCTGGCACTGAAGCTTTCTTT. This codes for CASRALEAGTEAFF.